What follows is one T cell receptor (beta chain) and its context. The germline V gene has CDR1 SGHNT and CDR2 YENEEA. The CDR3 has 13 amino acids. V lost 5 bases to trimming and J lost 7 bases; unmatched junction nucleotides: 4. The data originate from a study of blood T cell repertoires in COVID-19. Sequencing was performed with immunoSEQ multiplex PCR; in TCRdb, only in-frame clones are kept and a portion is missing. The sample shows 150,000 to 200,000 clones, about 88% of them seen only once. The receptor was derived from a man aged 40-50 years with active or convalescent COVID-19. The material sequenced was peripheral blood. The rearrangement joins TRBV11-3 to TRBJ2-1, with TRBD2 identical over 8 bases. CDR3 DNA sequence: TGTGCCAGCAGCCCCGGGACTAGAAATGAGCAGTTCTTC. The encoded protein is CASSPGTRNEQFF.